The TCR beta chain described here comes from a study of cytomegalovirus exposure and HLA in healthy donors. Healthy bone marrow donors supplied every sample. Primers included in the PCR were 60 Vbeta and 13 Jbeta primers. Libraries were prepared by immunoSEQ multiplex PCR; TCRdb keeps only in-frame clonotypes and omits some of them. The data show a few hundred thousand clones, over 60% seen once. This clone turned up a few times. Its antigen is not known. Germline CDR1 reads SGHRS; CDR2 reads YFSETQ. CDR3 length: 16 residues. V lost 3 bases to trimming and J lost 3 bases; unmatched junction nucleotides: 7. Findings and limits, study-wide: Several V segments, TRBV6-2 and TRBV6-3 among them, could not be told apart and were dropped. Immune exposure data for these donors was limited to CMV serostatus.

The chain joins TRBV5-1 to TRBJ2-4; 9 bases align to TRBD1. The sample was PBMCs. This TCR was recovered from a man aged 35-49 years in good health and CMV-seronegative. The DNA for the CDR3 is TGCGCCAGCAGCTCCGGACAGGGGATGGGCAAAAACATTCAGTACTTC. Amino acids: CASSSGQGMGKNIQYF.